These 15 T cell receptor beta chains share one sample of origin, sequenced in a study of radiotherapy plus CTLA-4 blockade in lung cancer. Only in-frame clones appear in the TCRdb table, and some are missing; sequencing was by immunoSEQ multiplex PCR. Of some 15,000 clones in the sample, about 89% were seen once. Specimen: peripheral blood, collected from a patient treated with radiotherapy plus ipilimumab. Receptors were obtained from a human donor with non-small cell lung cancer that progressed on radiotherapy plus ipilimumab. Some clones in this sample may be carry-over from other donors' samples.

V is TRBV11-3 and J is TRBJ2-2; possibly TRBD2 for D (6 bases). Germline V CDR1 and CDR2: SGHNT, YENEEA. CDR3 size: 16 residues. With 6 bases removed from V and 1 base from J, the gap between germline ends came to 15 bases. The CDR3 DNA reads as TGTGCCAGCAGTTTTGGGGGAGCGGGGAACACCGGGGAGCTGTTTTTT. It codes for CASSFGGAGNTGELFF.

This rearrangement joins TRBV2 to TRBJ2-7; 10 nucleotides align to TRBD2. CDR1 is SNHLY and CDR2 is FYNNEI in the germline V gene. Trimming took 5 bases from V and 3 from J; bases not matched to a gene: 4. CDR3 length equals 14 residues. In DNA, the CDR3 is TGTGCCAGCAGTTGGGCTAGCGGGGGCTACGAGCAGTACTTC. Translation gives CASSWASGGYEQYF.

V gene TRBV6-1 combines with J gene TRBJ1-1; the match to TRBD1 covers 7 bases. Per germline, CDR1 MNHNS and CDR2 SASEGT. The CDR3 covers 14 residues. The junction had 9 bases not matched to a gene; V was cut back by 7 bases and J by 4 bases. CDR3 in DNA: TGTGCCAGCACTTTAACAGGGGTGAGCACTGAAGCTTTCTTT. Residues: CASTLTGVSTEAFF.

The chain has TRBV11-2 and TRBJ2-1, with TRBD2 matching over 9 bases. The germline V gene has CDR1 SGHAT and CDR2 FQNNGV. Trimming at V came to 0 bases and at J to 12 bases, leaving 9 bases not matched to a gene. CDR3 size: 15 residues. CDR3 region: CASSLDVSLAGRQFF. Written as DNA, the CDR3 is TGTGCCAGCAGCTTAGATGTAAGTCTAGCGGGGAGGCAGTTCTTC.

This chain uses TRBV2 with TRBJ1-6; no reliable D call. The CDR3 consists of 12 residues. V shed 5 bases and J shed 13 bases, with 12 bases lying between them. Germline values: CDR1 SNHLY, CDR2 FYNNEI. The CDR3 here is CASSPRSGPLHF. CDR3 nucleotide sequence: TGTGCCAGCAGTCCCCGGTCCGGGCCCCTCCACTTT.

The CDR3 region has the DNA TGTGCCAGCGGGAGAGGGGAGGATTACACTGAAGCTTTCTTT. It translates to CASGRGEDYTEAFF. The rearrangement uses TRBV9 and TRBJ1-1, with D possibly matching TRBD1 (5 bases). The CDR3 loop spans 14 amino acids. Germline assignment: CDR1 SGDLS and CDR2 YYNGEE. The V end was cut by 7 bases, the J end by 3 bases, with 16 bases between.

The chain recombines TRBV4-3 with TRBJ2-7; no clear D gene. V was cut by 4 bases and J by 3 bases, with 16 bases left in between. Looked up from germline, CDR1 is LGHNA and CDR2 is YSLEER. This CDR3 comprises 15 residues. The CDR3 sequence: CASSPQRGPLYEQYF. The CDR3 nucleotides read TGCGCCAGCAGCCCCCAACGAGGCCCCCTCTACGAGCAGTACTTC.

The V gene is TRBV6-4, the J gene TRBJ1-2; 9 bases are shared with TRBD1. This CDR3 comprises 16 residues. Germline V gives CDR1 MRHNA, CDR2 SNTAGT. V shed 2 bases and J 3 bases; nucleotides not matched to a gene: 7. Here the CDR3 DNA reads TGTGCCAGCAGTGACACCGACAGGGGGTTCGACTATGGCTACACCTTC. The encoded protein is CASSDTDRGFDYGYTF.

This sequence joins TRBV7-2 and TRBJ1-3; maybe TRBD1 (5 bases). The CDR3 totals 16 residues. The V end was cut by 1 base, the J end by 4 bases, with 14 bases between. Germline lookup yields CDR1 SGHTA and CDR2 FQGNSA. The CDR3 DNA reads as TGTGCCAGCAGCTTAGTGGGCAGCCGGGGGGGAAACACCATATATTTT. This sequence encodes CASSLVGSRGGNTIYF.

Here the CDR3 reads CASSPVVTGNYGYTF. The CDR3 bases are TGTGCCAGCTCACCAGTCGTTACAGGGAACTATGGCTACACCTTC. The genes are TRBV18 and TRBJ1-2; maybe TRBD1 (6 bases). Between the trimmed V and J ends, which lost 2 bases and 2 bases, there was a span of 12 bases. Germline assignment: CDR1 KGHSH and CDR2 LQKENI. This CDR3 has 15 residues.

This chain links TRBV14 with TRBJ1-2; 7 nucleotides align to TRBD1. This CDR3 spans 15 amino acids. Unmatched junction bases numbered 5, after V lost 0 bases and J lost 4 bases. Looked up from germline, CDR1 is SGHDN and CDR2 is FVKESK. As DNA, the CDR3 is TGTGCCAGCAGCCAAGAAGGGGACAGTGGCTATGGCTACACCTTC. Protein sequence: CASSQEGDSGYGYTF.

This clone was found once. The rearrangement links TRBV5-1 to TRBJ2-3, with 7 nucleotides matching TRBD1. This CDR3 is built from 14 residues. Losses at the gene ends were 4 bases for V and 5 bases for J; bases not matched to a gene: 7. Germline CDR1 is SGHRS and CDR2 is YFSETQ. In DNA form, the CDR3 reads TGCGCCAGCAGCCCAGGACAGGTCCAAGATACGCAGTATTTT. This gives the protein CASSPGQVQDTQYF.

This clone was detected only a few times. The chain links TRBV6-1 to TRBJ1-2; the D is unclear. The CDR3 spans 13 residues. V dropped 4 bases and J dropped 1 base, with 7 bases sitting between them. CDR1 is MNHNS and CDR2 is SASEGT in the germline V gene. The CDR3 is CASSGRLNYGYTF. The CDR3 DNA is TGTGCCAGCAGTGGCAGGCTTAACTATGGCTACACCTTC.

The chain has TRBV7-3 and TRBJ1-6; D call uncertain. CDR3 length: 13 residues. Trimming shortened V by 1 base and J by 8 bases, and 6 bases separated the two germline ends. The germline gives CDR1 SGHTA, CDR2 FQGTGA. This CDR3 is CASSLKEDSPLHF. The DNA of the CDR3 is TGTGCCAGCAGCTTAAAAGAGGATTCACCCCTCCACTTT.

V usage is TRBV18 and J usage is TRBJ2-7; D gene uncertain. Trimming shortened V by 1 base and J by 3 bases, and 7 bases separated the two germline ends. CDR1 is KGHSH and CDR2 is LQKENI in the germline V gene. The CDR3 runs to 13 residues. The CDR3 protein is CASSPQAGYEQYF. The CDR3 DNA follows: TGTGCCAGCTCACCACAAGCAGGCTACGAGCAGTACTTC.